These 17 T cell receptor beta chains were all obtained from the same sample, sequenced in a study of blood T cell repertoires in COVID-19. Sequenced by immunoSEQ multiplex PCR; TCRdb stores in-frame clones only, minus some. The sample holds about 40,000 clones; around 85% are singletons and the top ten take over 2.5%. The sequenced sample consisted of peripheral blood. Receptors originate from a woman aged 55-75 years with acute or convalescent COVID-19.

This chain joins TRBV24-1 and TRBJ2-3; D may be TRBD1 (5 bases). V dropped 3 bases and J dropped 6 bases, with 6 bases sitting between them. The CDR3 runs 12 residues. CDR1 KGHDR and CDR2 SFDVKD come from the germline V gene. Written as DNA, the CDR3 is TGTGCCACCAGTGATGGGGCGGATACGCAGTATTTT. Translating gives CATSDGADTQYF.

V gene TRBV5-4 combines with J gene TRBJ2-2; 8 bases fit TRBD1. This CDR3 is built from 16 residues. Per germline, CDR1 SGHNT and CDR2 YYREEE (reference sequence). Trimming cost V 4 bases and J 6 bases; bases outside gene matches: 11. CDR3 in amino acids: CASSRSGQVYSGELFF. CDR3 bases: TGTGCCAGCAGCAGATCGGGACAGGTTTACTCCGGGGAGCTGTTTTTT.

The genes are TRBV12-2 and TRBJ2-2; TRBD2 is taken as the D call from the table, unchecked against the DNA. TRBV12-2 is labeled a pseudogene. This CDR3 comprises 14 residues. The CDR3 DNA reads TGTGCAAGTCGCGTTAGCGGAACGACCGGGGAGCTGTTTTTT. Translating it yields CASRVSGTTGELFF.

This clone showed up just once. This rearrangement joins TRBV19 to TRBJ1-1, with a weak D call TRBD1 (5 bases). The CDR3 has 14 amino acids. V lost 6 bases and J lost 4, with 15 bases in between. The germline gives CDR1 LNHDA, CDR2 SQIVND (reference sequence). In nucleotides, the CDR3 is TGTGCCAGTAGAAGCCAGGGTGTGAGCACTGAAGCTTTCTTT. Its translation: CASRSQGVSTEAFF.

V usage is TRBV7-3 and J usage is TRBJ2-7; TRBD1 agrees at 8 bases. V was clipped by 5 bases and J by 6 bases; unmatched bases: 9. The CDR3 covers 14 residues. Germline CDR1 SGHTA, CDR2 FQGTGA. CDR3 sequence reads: CASSPRTGTVEQYF. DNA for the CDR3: TGTGCCAGCAGCCCGAGGACAGGGACCGTCGAGCAGTACTTC.

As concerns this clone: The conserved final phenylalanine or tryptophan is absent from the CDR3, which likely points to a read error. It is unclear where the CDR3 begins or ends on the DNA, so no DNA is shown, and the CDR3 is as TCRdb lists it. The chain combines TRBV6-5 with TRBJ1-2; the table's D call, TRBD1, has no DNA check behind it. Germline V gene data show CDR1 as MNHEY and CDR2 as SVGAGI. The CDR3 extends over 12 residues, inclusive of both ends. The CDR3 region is CASSPDRGHLSY.

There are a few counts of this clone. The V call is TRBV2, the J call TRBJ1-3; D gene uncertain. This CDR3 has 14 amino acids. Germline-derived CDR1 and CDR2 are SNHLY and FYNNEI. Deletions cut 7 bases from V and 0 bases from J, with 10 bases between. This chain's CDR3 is CASTQSTSGNTIYF. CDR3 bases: TGTGCCAGCACGCAGTCAACCTCTGGAAACACCATATATTTT.

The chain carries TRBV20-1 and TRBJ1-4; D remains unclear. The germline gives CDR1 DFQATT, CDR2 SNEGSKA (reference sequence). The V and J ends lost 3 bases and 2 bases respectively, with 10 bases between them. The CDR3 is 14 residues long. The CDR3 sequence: CSASDFITNEKLFF. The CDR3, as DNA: TGCAGTGCTAGTGATTTCATTACTAATGAAAAACTGTTTTTT.

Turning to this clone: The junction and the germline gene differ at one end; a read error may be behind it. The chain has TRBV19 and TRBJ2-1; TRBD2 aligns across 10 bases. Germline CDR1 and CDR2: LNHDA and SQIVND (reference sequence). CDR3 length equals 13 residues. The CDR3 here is CASSSGRRNEQFF. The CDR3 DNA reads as TGTGCCAGCAGTAGCGGGAGGCGTAATGAGCAGTTCTTC.

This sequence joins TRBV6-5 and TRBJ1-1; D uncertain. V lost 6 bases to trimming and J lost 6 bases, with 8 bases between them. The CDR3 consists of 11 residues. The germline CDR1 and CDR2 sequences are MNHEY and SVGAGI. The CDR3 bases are TGTGCCAGCAGGCGGGCCTCTGAAGCTTTCTTT. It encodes CASRRASEAFF.

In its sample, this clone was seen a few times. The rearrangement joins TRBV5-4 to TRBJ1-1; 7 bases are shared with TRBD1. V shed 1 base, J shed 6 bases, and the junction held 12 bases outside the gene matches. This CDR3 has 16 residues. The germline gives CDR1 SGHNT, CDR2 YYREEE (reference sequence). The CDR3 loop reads CASSLRLAGGIAEAFF. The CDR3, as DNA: TGTGCCAGCAGCTTGAGATTGGCAGGGGGGATTGCTGAAGCTTTCTTT.

The CDR3 loop is CASSPKGDTEAFF. DNA of the CDR3: TGTGCCAGCAGCCCCAAGGGGGACACTGAAGCTTTCTTT. The J gene is TRBJ1-1, the V gene TRBV7-9, with D possibly TRBD1 on 6 matching bases. Germline CDR1 and CDR2: SEHNR and FQNEAQ (reference sequence). Trimming pared 5 bases from V and 3 bases from J, leaving 10 bases between. CDR3 length equals 13 residues.

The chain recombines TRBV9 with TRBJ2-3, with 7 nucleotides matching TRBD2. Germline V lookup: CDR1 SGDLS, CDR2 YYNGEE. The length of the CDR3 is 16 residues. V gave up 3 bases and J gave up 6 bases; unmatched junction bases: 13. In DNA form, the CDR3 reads TGTGCCAGCAGCGGTCGGACTAGAGGGCGCGGGGATACGCAGTATTTT. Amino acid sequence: CASSGRTRGRGDTQYF.

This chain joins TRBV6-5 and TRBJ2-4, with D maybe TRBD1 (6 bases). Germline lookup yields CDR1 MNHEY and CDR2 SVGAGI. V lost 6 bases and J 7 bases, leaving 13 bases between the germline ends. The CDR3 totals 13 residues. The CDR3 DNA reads TGTGCCAGCAGACGGGACAACAATAACATTCAGTACTTC. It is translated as CASRRDNNNIQYF.

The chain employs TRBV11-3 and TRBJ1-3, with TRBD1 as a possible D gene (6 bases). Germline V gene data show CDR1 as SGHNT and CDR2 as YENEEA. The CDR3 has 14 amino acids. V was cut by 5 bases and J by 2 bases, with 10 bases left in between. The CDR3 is CASSKTGTGNTIYF. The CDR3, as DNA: TGTGCCAGCAGCAAAACAGGGACTGGAAACACCATATATTTT.

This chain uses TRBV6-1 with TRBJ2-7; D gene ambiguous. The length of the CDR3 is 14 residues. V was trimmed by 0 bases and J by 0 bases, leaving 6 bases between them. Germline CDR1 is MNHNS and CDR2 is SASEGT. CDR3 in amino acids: CASSEAHSSYEQYF. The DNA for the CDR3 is TGTGCCAGCAGTGAAGCTCACAGCTCCTACGAGCAGTACTTC.

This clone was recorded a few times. The CDR3 DNA is TGTGCCAGCAGCGCTGGGACAGCTGAAGCTTTCTTT. This sequence encodes CASSAGTAEAFF. The chain uses TRBV9 and TRBJ1-1, with TRBD1 identical over 7 bases. Germline CDR1 SGDLS, CDR2 YYNGEE. The CDR3 has 12 amino acids. Losses at the gene ends were 3 bases for V and 6 bases for J; bases not matched to a gene: 2.